Listed here are 27 T cell receptor beta chains from one sample, sequenced in a study of CD8+CD57+ T cells in acquired aplastic anemia. The study profiled TCR beta VDJ and CDR3 using genomic DNA as template. Using its own MiXCR run on the reads, TCRdb lists one record per CDR3 protein. The profile covers about 180,000 distinct CDR3 sequences, with 45% to 50% appearing a single time and 2.5% to 3.5% taken by the ten largest. The specimen sequenced was sorted CD4+, CD8+, or CD8+CD57+ T cells (not recorded which) from PBMCs. All receptors derive from a human donor in good health.

This chain's CDR3 is CASSPFGGSAGNIQYF. Written as DNA, the CDR3 is TGCGCCAGCAGCCCCTTCGGGGGATCCGCTGGAAACATTCAGTACTTC. The chain couples TRBV4-1 to TRBJ2-4; possible D gene TRBD2, 6 bases. Per germline, CDR1 MGHRA and CDR2 YSYEKL. V lost 4 bases and J 6 bases, leaving 19 bases between the germline ends. CDR3 length: 16 amino acids.

This clonotype was seen at least ten times. The V gene is TRBV24-1, the J gene TRBJ2-5, with 7 bases identical to TRBD1. CDR3 size: 15 residues. J lost 4 bases, V lost 5 bases, and 9 bases had no gene match. From germline, CDR1 is KGHDR and CDR2 SFDVKD. The CDR3: CATSGGTAIRETQYF. Here the CDR3 DNA reads TGTGCCACCAGTGGTGGGACAGCCATAAGAGAGACCCAGTACTTC.

This chain uses TRBV11-2 with TRBJ1-1; a weak D match, TRBD1 (5 bases). The CDR3 sequence is 18 residues long. CDR1 is SGHAT, CDR2 FQNNGV, per germline. V lost 5 bases to trimming and J lost 7 bases, with 29 bases between them. DNA of the CDR3: TGTGCCAGCAGCAAAACGGTTAGACAGACGACTGAGGACAATGAAGCTTTCTTT. As protein: CASSKTVRQTTEDNEAFF.

The genes are TRBV5-1 and TRBJ2-1; D gene uncertain. Deletions cut 3 bases from V and 4 bases from J, with 11 bases between. The CDR3 loop spans 14 amino acids. Germline V lookup: CDR1 SGHRS, CDR2 YFSETQ. CDR3 amino acids: CASSWSTTYNEQFF. CDR3 nucleotides: TGCGCCAGCAGCTGGTCCACAACTTACAATGAGCAGTTCTTC.

The chain links TRBV25-1 to TRBJ1-1; tentative D call: TRBD1 (5 bases). The CDR3 runs to 15 residues. V shed 3 bases and J shed 5 bases, with 16 bases lying between them. The germline V gene encodes CDR1 MGHDK and CDR2 SYGVNS. In DNA form, the CDR3 reads TGTGCCAGCAGTGAGCCGGGACTCCCTCAAACTGAAGCTTTCTTT. Translating it yields CASSEPGLPQTEAFF.

J is TRBJ2-2 and V is TRBV7-2; D is unresolved. Germline lookup yields CDR1 SGHTA and CDR2 FQGNSA. Deletions cut 8 bases from V and 7 bases from J, with 11 bases between. The CDR3 runs 12 residues. This CDR3 reads CASSPLLGELFF. The DNA of the CDR3 is TGTGCCAGCTCGCCCCTCCTCGGGGAGCTGTTTTTT. Supplemented by reference TRBV7-2 and TRBJ2-2, the full variable domain reads GAGVSQSPSNKVTEKGKDVELRCDPISGHTALYWYRQSLGQGLEFLIYFQGNSAPDKSGLPSDRFSAERTGGSVSTLTIQRTQQEDSAVYLCASSPLLGELFFGEGSRLTVL.

In this sample, this clonotype turned up a few times. The junction does not match germline at one end; this may be a read error. This rearrangement joins TRBV7-9 to TRBJ2-7; 11 positions agree with TRBD2. Germline V gene lookup returns CDR1 SEHNR and CDR2 FQNEAQ (reference sequence). There are 15 residues in the CDR3. This CDR3 reads CASSLGLAGTYERYF. The CDR3 DNA is TGTGCCAGCAGCTTAGGACTAGCGGGGACCTACGAGCGGTACTTC. Full variable domain (remainder filled in from reference TRBV7-9 and TRBJ2-7): DTGVSQNPRHKITKRGQNVTFRCDPISEHNRLYWYRQTLGQGPEFLTYFQNEAQLEKSRLLSDRFSAERPKGSFSTLEIQRTEQGDSAMYLCASSLGLAGTYERYFGPGTRLTVT.

This clonotype was detected many times. The V gene is TRBV6-2 or TRBV6-3, the J gene TRBJ2-7; 10 nucleotides agree with TRBD2. The CDR3 totals 16 residues. J lost 2 bases, V lost 6 bases, and 10 bases had no gene match. The germline V gene has CDR1 MNHEY and CDR2 SVGEGT. The CDR3 DNA sequence: TGTGCCAGCAGCCCCCGTGGTAGCGGGAGGCCCTACGAGCAGTACTTC. This encodes CASSPRGSGRPYEQYF.

With regard to this clonotype: A read error is possible here, since a much larger clone lies one base away. The chain couples TRBV12-3 or TRBV12-4 to TRBJ2-1; D remains unclear. V lost 5 bases and J lost 0, with 11 bases in between. The CDR3 loop spans 15 amino acids. The CDR3: CASSNEFSSYNEQFF. CDR3 DNA: TGTGCCAGCAGTAACGAGTTCAGCTCCTACAATGAGCAGTTCTTC.

The chain combines TRBV19 with TRBJ1-2; D not resolved. Between the trimmed V and J ends, which lost 0 bases and 8 bases, there was a span of 13 bases. This CDR3 has 14 amino acids. CDR1 is LNHDA, CDR2 SQIVND, per germline (reference sequence). DNA of the CDR3: TGTGCCAGTAGTATAGATACAGCTTTTAGCGGCTACACCTTC. Translated, it gives CASSIDTAFSGYTF.

This chain connects TRBV20-1 to TRBJ1-1; 11 bases fit TRBD1. The V gene end was trimmed by 3 bases and the J gene end by 1 base; junction bases not matched to a gene: 4. Germline CDR1 and CDR2: DFQATT and SNEGSKA (reference sequence). CDR3 length equals 15 residues. This CDR3 is CSARGQGGRNTEAFF. In DNA form, the CDR3 reads TGCAGTGCTAGGGGACAGGGGGGGAGGAACACTGAAGCTTTCTTT.

This chain links TRBV11-1 with TRBJ2-7; 9 bases map to TRBD1. CDR1 SGHAT and CDR2 FQDESV come from the germline V gene (reference sequence). This CDR3 contains 16 residues. V lost 6 bases, J lost 4 bases, and 13 bases stayed unmatched. In DNA form, the CDR3 reads TGTGCCAGCAGAACCCCCGGGACAGGGTTAAAGTACGAGCAGTACTTC. It yields the protein CASRTPGTGLKYEQYF.

J is TRBJ2-7 and V is TRBV19; TRBD1 is a possible D gene (6 bases). Germline lookup yields CDR1 LNHDA and CDR2 SQIVND (reference sequence). Trimming removed 4 bases from V and 0 bases from J, with 13 bases in between. This CDR3 spans 15 amino acids. The CDR3 DNA reads TGTGCCAGTAGTAAAACAGGGTCTAGCTCCTACGAGCAGTACTTC. This gives the protein CASSKTGSSSYEQYF.

This clonotype occurred a few times. This chain links TRBV20-1 with TRBJ2-5; the D gene is possibly TRBD2 (6 bases). Trimming left V 6 bases short and J 0 bases short, with 11 bases between. Germline V gives CDR1 DFQATT, CDR2 SNEGSKA (reference sequence). This CDR3 has 13 amino acids. The CDR3 coding sequence is TGCAGTGCGCCGGGAGTGGACCAAGAGACCCAGTACTTC. This encodes CSAPGVDQETQYF.

A note on this clonotype: This could be a read error, since a much larger clone is one nucleotide away. This chain uses TRBV2 with TRBJ1-5; 8 bases are shared with TRBD1. Germline CDR1 reads SNHLY; CDR2 reads FYNNEI. V was clipped by 5 bases and J by 2 bases; unmatched bases: 8. This CDR3 is 16 amino acids long. In DNA form, the CDR3 reads TGTGCCAGCAGTCATCGACAGGGGTTAGGCAATCAGCCCCAGCATTTT. Residues: CASSHRQGLGNQPQHF. The full variable domain, in which reference TRBV2 and TRBJ1-5 provide the parts outside the CDR3, is EPEVTQTPSHQVTQMGQEVILRCVPISNHLYFYWYRQILGQKVEFLVSFYNNEISEKSEIFDDQFSVERPDGSNFTLKIRSTKLEDSAMYFCASSHRQGLGNQPQHFGDGTRLSIL.

The sample holds a few counts of this clonotype. The chain links TRBV5-1 to TRBJ2-4; unclear D gene. The V and J ends lost 3 bases and 5 bases respectively, with 21 bases between them. Germline V CDR1 and CDR2: SGHRS, YFSETQ. This CDR3 has 17 residues. The CDR3 coding sequence is TGCGCCAGCAGCTCGTATCCGGCCCATACAGCTCAAAACATTCAGTACTTC. Encoded protein: CASSSYPAHTAQNIQYF.

This clonotype was detected many times. The J gene is TRBJ2-7, the V gene TRBV9; TRBD2 matches at 10 bases. The CDR3 totals 16 residues. CDR1 and CDR2 from the germline V gene are SGDLS and YYNGEE. Trimming removed 0 bases from V and 1 base from J; junction bases left unmatched: 4. The CDR3 nucleotides read TGTGCCAGCAGCGTAGCTAGCGGGAGTCGGTCCTACGAGCAGTACTTC. It translates to CASSVASGSRSYEQYF.

This chain links TRBV7-6 with TRBJ2-5; D gene uncertain. With 5 bases removed from V and 5 bases from J, the gap between germline ends came to 9 bases. The CDR3 is 12 amino acids. In germline, CDR1 is SGHVS, CDR2 FNYEAQ. The CDR3: CASSAPGETQYF. The CDR3 DNA reads as TGTGCCAGCAGCGCGCCCGGTGAGACCCAGTACTTC.

This clonotype was detected many times. This sequence joins TRBV11-1 and TRBJ2-1, with 10 bases that match TRBD1. The CDR3 totals 21 residues. Germline CDR1 is SGHAT and CDR2 is FQDESV (reference sequence). Trimming took 2 bases from V and 8 from J; bases not matched to a gene: 24. As DNA, the CDR3 is TGTGCCAGCAGCTTACGAAATCAAATCTTAATTGACAGGGGGCTCATCGATGAGCAGTTCTTC. The encoded protein is CASSLRNQILIDRGLIDEQFF. Full variable domain (rest looked up from reference TRBV11-1 and TRBJ2-1): EAEVAQSPRYKITEKSQAVAFWCDPISGHATLYWYRQILGQGPELLVQFQDESVVDDSQLPKDRFSAERLKGVDSTLKIQPAELGDSAMYLCASSLRNQILIDRGLIDEQFFGPGTRLTVL.

On this clonotype itself: A much larger clone lies one base from this, so it may be a read error. The CDR3 does not close with the conserved phenylalanine or tryptophan, likely indicating a read error. This rearrangement joins TRBV14 to TRBJ2-2; the match to TRBD2 covers 10 bases. With 6 bases clipped from V and 5 bases from J, the junction kept 3 bases outside the gene matches. The CDR3 length is 14 residues. From germline, CDR1 is SGHDN and CDR2 FVKESK. In DNA, the CDR3 is TGTGCCAGCAGAATAGCGGGAGGTACCGGGGAGCTGTTTCTT. Translated, it gives CASRIAGGTGELFL.

This clonotype has a count of ten or more. This chain uses TRBV6-1 with TRBJ1-2, with TRBD1 as a possible D gene (5 bases). Germline V lookup: CDR1 MNHNS, CDR2 SASEGT. CDR3 length equals 13 residues. The V and J ends lost 7 bases and 4 bases respectively, with 13 bases between them. The CDR3 bases are TGTGCCAGCATGCCCGGGACCGGCTATGGCTACACCTTC. Protein: CASMPGTGYGYTF.

A note on this clonotype: Given a much more abundant clone one base away, this may be a read error. This rearrangement joins TRBV12-3 or TRBV12-4 to TRBJ2-3, with 7 bases matching TRBD1. Losses at the gene ends were 5 bases for V and 8 bases for J; bases not matched to a gene: 10. This CDR3 contains 14 residues. As DNA, the CDR3 is TGTGCCAGCAGTAACAGGGGCCAGCCAGGTACGCAGTATTTT. Residues: CASSNRGQPGTQYF.

Points on this clonotype: The junction departs from germline at one end; a sequencing error may be responsible. The chain recombines TRBV9 with TRBJ2-3; D unclear. Germline V gene lookup returns CDR1 SGDLS and CDR2 YYNGEE. This CDR3 has 12 amino acids. In DNA form, the CDR3 reads TGTGCCGGCAGCCTCGGCACAGATACGCAGTATTTT. This sequence encodes CAGSLGTDTQYF. The whole variable domain, remainder taken from reference TRBV9 and TRBJ2-3, is DSGVTQTPKHLITATGQRVTLRCSPRSGDLSVYWYQQSLDQGLQFLIQYYNGEERAKGNILERFSAQQFPDLHSELNLSSLELGDSALYFCAGSLGTDTQYFGPGTRLTVL.

This sequence joins TRBV10-3 and TRBJ2-7; D unclear. Germline lookup yields CDR1 ENHRY and CDR2 SYGVKD. Trimming cost V 10 bases and J 2 bases, with 18 bases left between them. This CDR3 is 14 amino acids long. The CDR3 region is CASTPSRFPYEQYF. The CDR3 DNA follows: TGTGCCAGCACCCCCAGTCGCTTTCCCTACGAGCAGTACTTC.

CDR3 nucleotide sequence: TGCAGCGTTCGGAAACAGGGGGCAACAGATACGCAGTATTTT. It translates to CSVRKQGATDTQYF. The gene calls are TRBV29-1 and TRBJ2-3; 9 bases align to TRBD1. CDR1 is SQVTM, CDR2 ANQGSEA, per germline. This CDR3 spans 14 amino acids. The ends lost 5 bases at V and 3 bases at J; junction bases unmatched: 6.

This clonotype was counted at least ten times. The chain joins TRBV12-3 or TRBV12-4 to TRBJ1-2, with D perhaps TRBD1 (6 bases). V lost 8 bases and J lost 5, with 18 bases in between. There are 14 residues in the CDR3. The CDR3 reads CASGPDRGVYGYTF. The CDR3 DNA reads as TGTGCCAGCGGCCCGGACAGAGGAGTATATGGCTACACCTTC.

This clonotype was detected ten times or more. The rearrangement uses TRBV19 and TRBJ1-6; a possible D gene is TRBD1 (5 bases). Germline-derived CDR1 and CDR2 are LNHDA and SQIVND (reference sequence). This CDR3 comprises 16 residues. The ends were cut back, 5 bases at V and 9 bases at J, with 20 bases in the middle. In DNA form, the CDR3 reads TGTGCCAGTAGTGTACAGAGTCCCGGGGGTCTTTCACCCCTCCACTTT. Its translation: CASSVQSPGGLSPLHF.